This T cell receptor beta chain was captured in a study of blood T cell repertoires in COVID-19 (dated by TCRdb to 2018 to 2020). Study-wide context: Samples covering the acute and convalescent phases of COVID-19 were provided by collaborators in the United States, Italy and Spain. The prospective study material was composed of cDNA or gDNA derived from T cells, B-cell-depleted T cells, or PBMCs. The dataset comprised deeply sampled blood TCRbeta repertoires from subjects exposed to, actively infected with, or recovered from COVID-19. The repertoires were released in a freely available public database intended as a resource for research on the immune response to SARS-CoV-2. The samples were drawn from the first 160 participants of the ongoing ImmuneRACE study and from 950 to 1,500 subjects provided by 6 global collaborators. A de-identified subject ID, COVID-19 status, age in years and sex were almost always included in the sample metadata. HLA class I and class II types, where available, came from metadata supplied by the sample provider rather than from assay-based typing. Here is what the overall study found, with its caveats: The quantity of clinical and demographic metadata differed by source and by participant and was supplied without curation.

One collaborating source in Seattle enrolled patients during active infection and followed them longitudinally through the course of disease. Collaborating institutions collected whole blood in K2EDTA tubes following their own protocols. For TCRbeta analysis, collaborators shipped samples in one of three forms: frozen whole blood, isolated PBMCs, or DNA extracted from either of those sample types. A remark on this clone: Its recognized antigen is unknown. No much larger clone is present one base from it, and per-base qualities are unavailable.

V is pruned by 5 bases and J by 4 bases, leaving 6 bases of the junction without a gene match. The CDR3 goes from the cysteine to the phenylalanine over 14 residues. The retained sequence is limited to the CDR3, 42 bases, with the frame set at the first base. The CDR1 and CDR2 encoded by the germline V gene are SGHTA and FQGNSA. The immunoSEQ Assay, a bias-controlled multiplex PCR, was used to amplify TCRbeta CDR3 regions from genomic DNA. On the study's bioinformatics: The number of nucleated cells in each sample was estimated by amplification of reference gene primers within the assay. To quantify the absolute abundance of each unique TCRbeta CDR3 rearrangement, sequence reads were collapsed and filtered. For each sample, productive Simpson clonality was calculated by taking the square root of Simpson's diversity index across productive rearrangements. This is the immuneACCESS table as TCRdb keeps it, with only in-frame sequences that have V and J called. A part of the clones is gone; compared with another copy, unresolved V genes explain less than half, and the rest is unexplained. The D gene and trimming were derived from the DNA, and the V and J assignments and clone size from that table. The table for this sample lists under 450,000 clones; less than 90% of them were counted only once. The ten most abundant clones make up just over 7% of the sample.

The V gene is TRBV7-2 and the J gene is TRBJ1-2, with 8 bases aligning to TRBD1. The sample consisted of peripheral blood. This clonotype originated in a woman aged 55-70 years with COVID-19, enrolled during active disease. The CDR3 protein sequence reads: CASSDRDRFYGYTF. The nucleotide sequence is given as TGTGCCAGCAGCGACCGGGACAGGTTCTATGGCTACACCTTC.